Listed here are 31 T cell receptor beta chains from one sample, sequenced in a study of T cells in Graves' hyperthyroidism and ophthalmopathy. Researchers amplified the TCR beta CDR3 regions from RNA transcripts. The HTBI set primed first-round TCR CDR3 RT-PCR. TCRdb re-called the multiplex PCR reads through MiXCR, storing one row per CDR3 protein. The sample lists approximately 400,000 distinct CDR3 sequences, approximately 15% seen once, with less than 20% in the top ten. The specimen was blood. These receptors all stem from a woman in her twenties or thirties with Graves' ophthalmopathy.

The J gene is TRBJ2-1, the V gene TRBV4-1; 9 bases agree with TRBD1. With 4 bases clipped from V and 6 bases from J, the junction kept 7 bases outside the gene matches. This CDR3 has 15 residues. Germline V gives CDR1 MGHRA, CDR2 YSYEKL. In nucleotides, the CDR3 is TGCGCCAGCAGCCCGCCGGGACAGGGTGTCAATGAGCAGTTCTTC. The encoded protein is CASSPPGQGVNEQFF.

V usage is TRBV11-1 and J usage is TRBJ2-1, with 7 positions matching TRBD2. CDR3 length: 18 residues. Germline CDR1 reads SGHAT; CDR2 reads FQDESV (reference sequence). V trimming: 6 bases; J trimming: 2 bases; junction bases outside the gene matches: 16. DNA for the CDR3: TGTGCCAGCAGTCGGGGGGTGGGAGCGGCGGCGCCCTACAATGAGCAGTTCTTC. It encodes CASSRGVGAAAPYNEQFF.

With respect to this clonotype: Just one base apart from a much larger clone, this may be a read error. Because it lacks the conserved phenylalanine or tryptophan at the end, this CDR3 is likely a read error. This chain joins TRBV6-1 and TRBJ1-2, with 9 bases identical to TRBD1. V trimming: 6 bases; J trimming: 6 bases; junction bases outside the gene matches: 14. Germline V gives CDR1 MNHNS, CDR2 SASEGT. The CDR3 extends over 16 amino acids. The CDR3 sequence is CASSRDTGGAFDGYTL. The DNA for the CDR3 is TGTGCCAGCAGCAGAGATACAGGGGGCGCGTTCGATGGCTACACCCTC.

In this sample, this clonotype turned up a few times. The rearrangement joins TRBV5-1 to TRBJ2-7, with D hard to call. The germline gives CDR1 SGHRS, CDR2 YFSETQ. V was shortened by 0 bases and J by 4 bases, with 8 bases between the two germline ends. This CDR3 spans 13 amino acids. The CDR3 loop is CASSLVPFYEQYF. CDR3 nucleotides: TGCGCCAGCAGCTTGGTTCCTTTTTACGAGCAGTACTTC.

The V call is TRBV4-1, the J call TRBJ2-7; 13 bases align to TRBD2. V gave up 0 bases and J gave up 7 bases; unmatched junction bases: 6. In germline, CDR1 is MGHRA, CDR2 YSYEKL. This CDR3 comprises 16 residues. Here the CDR3 reads CASSQDTTSGGFEQYF. The CDR3 DNA follows: TGCGCCAGCAGCCAAGATACGACTAGCGGGGGGTTTGAGCAGTACTTC.

This clonotype was detected ten times or more. CDR3 residues: CASSRRTGDSPLHF. DNA for the CDR3: TGCGCCAGCTCCAGACGGACAGGGGATTCACCCCTCCACTTT. The V and J genes are TRBV5-1 and TRBJ1-6; 9 bases fit TRBD1. Germline loops: CDR1 SGHRS, CDR2 YFSETQ. The CDR3 consists of 14 residues. Trimming at V came to 7 bases and at J to 8 bases, leaving 7 bases not matched to a gene.

This clonotype showed up just once. The rearrangement uses TRBV7-2 and TRBJ2-5; tentative D call: TRBD2 (7 bases). The CDR3 extends over 21 amino acids. Germline V CDR1 and CDR2: SGHTA, FQGNSA. V was cut by 3 bases and J by 0 bases, with 29 bases left in between. The chain's CDR3 is CASSFQTRDRLAGAHQETQYF. The CDR3, as DNA: TGTGCCAGCAGCTTCCAAACCCGGGACCGACTCGCGGGGGCCCACCAAGAGACCCAGTACTTC. Full variable domain (remainder filled in from reference TRBV7-2 and TRBJ2-5): GAGVSQSPSNKVTEKGKDVELRCDPISGHTALYWYRQSLGQGLEFLIYFQGNSAPDKSGLPSDRFSAERTGGSVSTLTIQRTQQEDSAVYLCASSFQTRDRLAGAHQETQYFGPGTRLLVL.

This clonotype was found many times. The chain is built from TRBV28 and TRBJ1-1; D unclear. The CDR3 has 13 residues. The germline V gene encodes CDR1 MDHEN and CDR2 SYDVKM. V lost 2 bases and J 8 bases, leaving 12 bases between the germline ends. The DNA of the CDR3 is TGTGCCAGCAGTTTAGGTCCCCCCAGGGAAGCTTTCTTT. Its translation: CASSLGPPREAFF.

Many counts were recorded for this clonotype. The rearrangement uses TRBV3-1 and TRBJ2-2; the D gene is possibly TRBD2 (6 bases). Germline lookup yields CDR1 LGHDT and CDR2 YNNKEL (reference sequence). This CDR3 comprises 15 residues. V was clipped by 3 bases and J by 4 bases, with 12 bases between them. In DNA, the CDR3 is TGTGCCAGCAGCCACCGGGACTTTACCACCGGGGAGCTGTTTTTT. This sequence encodes CASSHRDFTTGELFF.

This clonotype was found many times. This chain joins TRBV6-2 or TRBV6-3 and TRBJ1-6; D not resolved. CDR1 and CDR2 (germline): MNHEY, SVGEGT. Trimming stripped 0 bases from V and 8 bases from J, with 11 bases between. The CDR3 sequence is 15 residues long. Written as DNA, the CDR3 is TGTGCCAGCAGTTACTCGACGGCGGTTTATTCACCCCTCCACTTT. Translated, it gives CASSYSTAVYSPLHF.

This clonotype has a handful of counts. V gene TRBV2 combines with J gene TRBJ2-2, with D possibly being TRBD1 (6 bases). Germline V gene sequence: CDR1 SNHLY, CDR2 FYNNEI. Trimming took 3 bases from V and 8 from J, leaving 10 bases between them. This CDR3 contains 13 residues. The CDR3 DNA sequence: TGTGCCAGCAGTGACAGGGGAACTGGGGAGCTGTTTTTT. Translated, it gives CASSDRGTGELFF.

This clonotype was detected many times. The chain recombines TRBV4-2 with TRBJ2-2; D possibly matches TRBD1 or TRBD2 (7 bases each). CDR3 length: 16 amino acids. CDR1 and CDR2 (germline): LGHNA, YNFKEQ. V was cut by 2 bases and J by 5 bases, with 15 bases left in between. The chain's CDR3 is CASSQRRQGGTGELFF. As DNA, the CDR3 is TGTGCCAGCAGCCAACGACGACAGGGAGGGACCGGGGAGCTGTTTTTT.

This clonotype was observed many times. The chain carries TRBV20-1 and TRBJ2-1; 10 bases agree with TRBD1. This CDR3 comprises 15 residues. Germline loops: CDR1 DFQATT, CDR2 SNEGSKA (reference sequence). Trimming at V came to 6 bases and at J to 8 bases, leaving 13 bases not matched to a gene. CDR3: CSAPPRQGAIDEQFF. CDR3 in DNA: TGCAGTGCCCCTCCCCGACAGGGGGCAATCGATGAGCAGTTCTTC.

Points on this clonotype: This sequence may be a read error, since a much larger clone differs from it by one base. This chain links TRBV11-2 with TRBJ2-5; 8 positions match TRBD2. This CDR3 spans 15 amino acids. Germline CDR1 reads SGHAT; CDR2 reads FQNNGV. Trimming removed 5 bases from V and 5 bases from J; junction bases left unmatched: 10. The CDR3 is CASSARTSPRETQYF. The DNA of the CDR3 is TGTGCCAGCAGCGCCCGGACTAGCCCTAGGGAGACCCAGTACTTC.

This clonotype was detected ten times or more. J is TRBJ2-7 and V is TRBV7-8, with 10 bases identical to TRBD2. Trimming removed 2 bases from V and 7 bases from J; junction bases left unmatched: 11. CDR3 size: 16 residues. CDR1 is SGHVS, CDR2 FQNEAQ, per germline. The CDR3 sequence: CASSLLAGGPPVEQYF. Written as DNA, the CDR3 is TGTGCCAGCAGCTTATTAGCGGGGGGCCCGCCCGTTGAGCAGTACTTC. The variable domain in full, completed from reference TRBV7-8 and TRBJ2-7, reads GAGVSQSPRYKVAKRGQDVALRCDPISGHVSLFWYQQALGQGPEFLTYFQNEAQLDKSGLPSDRFFAERPEGSVSTLKIQRTQQEDSAVYLCASSLLAGGPPVEQYFGPGTRLTVT.

This clonotype was picked up many times. The rearrangement links TRBV3-1 to TRBJ2-1; 8 positions agree with TRBD1. The CDR3 loop spans 16 amino acids. Germline values: CDR1 LGHDT, CDR2 YNNKEL (reference sequence). Trimming at V came to 0 bases and at J to 12 bases, leaving 13 bases not matched to a gene. The CDR3 is CASSQDFGQGPLWQFF. The CDR3 DNA reads TGTGCCAGCAGCCAAGATTTTGGACAGGGACCTTTGTGGCAGTTCTTC.

This clonotype was counted only a few times. The gene calls are TRBV4-1 and TRBJ1-4, with 7 bases matching TRBD1. From germline, CDR1 is MGHRA and CDR2 YSYEKL. This CDR3 region has 16 residues. The J segment lost 6 bases and the V segment lost 1 base, leaving 8 bases of the junction unmatched. CDR3 in amino acids: CASSQVAQGGDEKLFF. The CDR3, as DNA: TGCGCCAGCAGCCAAGTAGCCCAGGGGGGGGATGAAAAACTGTTTTTT.

In this sample, this clonotype turned up many times. The chain employs TRBV13 and TRBJ1-2; D gene uncertain. The V gene's germline CDR1 is PRHDT and CDR2 FYEKMQ (reference sequence). This CDR3 contains 12 residues. Trimming stripped 1 base from V and 4 bases from J, with 4 bases between. The DNA for the CDR3 is TGTGCCAGCAGCTTAGACCGCTATGGCTACACCTTC. Translation gives CASSLDRYGYTF.

This clonotype occurred many times. The chain combines TRBV3-1 with TRBJ1-4; 9 nucleotides align to TRBD1. Trimming at V came to 4 bases and at J to 5 bases, leaving 8 bases not matched to a gene. Germline V lookup: CDR1 LGHDT, CDR2 YNNKEL (reference sequence). This CDR3 is 16 amino acids long. CDR3 amino acids: CASSLSSGQGNEKLFF. The CDR3 DNA follows: TGTGCCAGCAGCCTAAGCTCTGGACAGGGGAATGAAAAACTGTTTTTT.

This rearrangement joins TRBV20-1 to TRBJ1-5; D remains ambiguous. Germline V gene sequence: CDR1 DFQATT, CDR2 SNEGSKA (reference sequence). V lost 3 bases and J 4 bases, leaving 16 bases between the germline ends. CDR3 size: 15 residues. CDR3 region: CSASIAGLGNQPQHF. Written as DNA, the CDR3 is TGCAGTGCTAGTATAGCGGGATTGGGTAATCAGCCCCAGCATTTT.

This clonotype was counted many times. V gene TRBV18 combines with J gene TRBJ1-2; the D gene is possibly TRBD1 (6 bases). In germline, CDR1 is KGHSH, CDR2 LQKENI. Trimming left V 4 bases short and J 8 bases short, with 17 bases between. This CDR3 spans 14 amino acids. The CDR3 sequence is CASSRTEGWEGYTF. CDR3 coding DNA: TGTGCCAGCTCACGGACAGAGGGTTGGGAAGGCTACACCTTC.

V usage is TRBV5-1 and J usage is TRBJ2-1; D call uncertain. This CDR3 has 14 amino acids. The V end lost 3 bases, the J end lost 1 base, and 8 bases lay between the germline ends. Germline assignment: CDR1 SGHRS and CDR2 YFSETQ. The CDR3 sequence is CASSSTVSYNEQFF. For the CDR3, the DNA is TGCGCCAGCAGCTCGACGGTTTCCTACAATGAGCAGTTCTTC.

This clonotype appeared a few times. With a much larger clone just one base away, this may be a read error. The gene calls are TRBV5-5 and TRBJ2-1; D possibly matches TRBD1 or TRBD2 (5 bases each). The CDR3 covers 14 residues. CDR1 is SGHKS, CDR2 YYEKEE, per germline (reference sequence). In DNA, the CDR3 is TGTGCCAGCAGCCCGGGACGGAACTACGATGAGCAGTTCTTC. Its translation is CASSPGRNYDEQFF.

This clonotype was recorded many times. The gene calls are TRBV5-1 and TRBJ2-7; 7 positions match TRBD1. This CDR3 is 14 amino acids long. The V gene end was trimmed by 0 bases and the J gene end by 2 bases; junction bases not matched to a gene: 2. The germline gives CDR1 SGHRS, CDR2 YFSETQ. The CDR3 DNA follows: TGCGCCAGCAGCTTGGAGACAGGGACCTACGAGCAGTACTTC. As protein: CASSLETGTYEQYF.

This clonotype occurred many times. This chain joins TRBV11-3 and TRBJ2-2; D ambiguous. The CDR3 loop spans 14 amino acids. The germline gives CDR1 SGHNT, CDR2 YENEEA. The V end lost 2 bases, the J end lost 5 bases, and 9 bases lay between the germline ends. The CDR3 nucleotides are TGTGCCAGCAGCTTATCCCGGCGGACCGGGGAGCTGTTTTTT. Its protein is CASSLSRRTGELFF. Supplemented by reference TRBV11-3 and TRBJ2-2, the full variable domain reads EAGVVQSPRYKIIEKKQPVAFWCNPISGHNTLYWYLQNLGQGPELLIRYENEEAVDDSQLPKDRFSAERLKGVDSTLKIQPAELGDSAVYLCASSLSRRTGELFFGEGSRLTVL.

CDR3 region: CASRRGQGRVRYNSPLHF. The CDR3 bases are TGTGCCAGCAGGCGGGGACAGGGAAGGGTGCGGTATAATTCACCCCTCCACTTT. The rearrangement links TRBV2 to TRBJ1-6; 9 bases agree with TRBD1. J lost 4 bases, V lost 6 bases, and 13 bases had no gene match. The CDR3 is made up of 18 amino acids. The germline V gene has CDR1 SNHLY and CDR2 FYNNEI.

This clonotype was seen repeatedly, ten times or more. The rearrangement joins TRBV20-1 to TRBJ2-7; 8 nucleotides line up with TRBD1. The CDR3 has 19 amino acids. The V segment lost 0 bases and the J segment 0 bases; nucleotides outside the gene matches: 16. Germline V gene data show CDR1 as DFQATT and CDR2 as SNEGSKA (reference sequence). CDR3 nucleotides: TGCAGTGCTAGAGATCTTTGGGGACAGGCTAACTTAAACTCCTACGAGCAGTACTTC. It specifies CSARDLWGQANLNSYEQYF.

The chain carries TRBV7-2 and TRBJ2-2, with 12 bases identical to TRBD2. Looked up from germline, CDR1 is SGHTA and CDR2 is FQGNSA. The CDR3 has 15 amino acids. V gave up 3 bases and J gave up 8 bases; unmatched junction bases: 4. CDR3 residues: CASSLASGGVGELFF. CDR3 in DNA: TGTGCCAGCAGCTTGGCTAGCGGGGGGGTAGGGGAGCTGTTTTTT.

This clonotype turned up a few times. The chain links TRBV20-1 to TRBJ2-2; a weak D match, TRBD1 (6 bases). CDR3 length: 16 amino acids. The germline V gene has CDR1 DFQATT and CDR2 SNEGSKA (reference sequence). Trimming removed 7 bases from V and 3 bases from J, with 21 bases in between. The CDR3 here is CSGVQGDDLYTGELFF. The DNA of the CDR3 is TGCAGTGGAGTACAGGGTGATGACCTGTACACCGGGGAGCTGTTTTTT.

This clonotype was counted ten times or more. The gene calls are TRBV18 and TRBJ1-3; D gene uncertain. The ends were cut back, 1 base at V and 0 bases at J, with 4 bases in the middle. This CDR3 has 14 residues. Per germline, CDR1 KGHSH and CDR2 LQKENI. The CDR3 spells CASSPQISGNTIYF. Written as DNA, the CDR3 is TGTGCCAGCTCACCACAGATCTCTGGAAACACCATATATTTT.

This clonotype appeared a few times. CDR3 protein: CSASMTDRGLGGVLTF. The CDR3 nucleotides read TGCAGTGCTTCAATGACTGACAGGGGACTGGGCGGCGTCCTGACTTTC. The rearrangement uses TRBV20-1 and TRBJ2-6; TRBD1 matches 8 bases. Germline CDR1 DFQATT, CDR2 SNEGSKA (reference sequence). CDR3 length: 16 amino acids. V shed 5 bases and J 12 bases; nucleotides not matched to a gene: 18.